A selection of T cell receptor beta chains follows, all from one sample in a study of cytomegalovirus exposure and HLA in healthy donors. Here immunoSEQ multiplex PCR was the method, and the copy in TCRdb shows in-frame clones only, minus some. The profile shows 250,000 to 350,000 clones, 86% of them singletons. The sample consisted of PBMCs. These receptors all come from a man in his forties in good health and CMV-seropositive. Each CDR3 is given with its conserved first and last residue. The D gene is left open where the match is weak. Size values are once, few and many counts, or a class for expanded clones, and some rows have none.

V: TRBV29-1
D: TRBD1
size: -
length: 15
J: TRBJ2-5
DNA: TGCAGCGTTGAAGGGGGACAGATGTACCAAGAGACCCAGTACTTC
CDR3: CSVEGGQMYQETQYF

V: TRBV18
D: TRBD2
size: -
length: 15
J: TRBJ2-1
DNA: TGTGCCAGCTCCCCCTGGACTAGCGGGAACAATGAGCAGTTCTTC
CDR3: CASSPWTSGNNEQFF

V: TRBV28
D: -
size: -
length: 13
J: TRBJ1-1
DNA: TGTGCCAGCTCTCGACAGTCGAACACTGAAGCTTTCTTT
CDR3: CASSRQSNTEAFF

V: TRBV14
D: -
size: few
length: 13
J: TRBJ1-1
DNA: TGTGCCAGCAGCCAACGGGGGAGAACTGAAGCTTTCTTT
CDR3: CASSQRGRTEAFF

V: TRBV4-3
D: TRBD1
size: -
length: 15
J: TRBJ1-4
DNA: TGCGCCAGCAGCCAAGAACCCGCAGGGGGCGAAAAACTGTTTTTT
CDR3: CASSQEPAGGEKLFF

V: TRBV2
D: -
size: once
length: 14
J: TRBJ1-5
DNA: TGTGCCAGCAGTCCCCGGGTGATGAACCAGCCCCAGCATTTT
CDR3: CASSPRVMNQPQHF

V: TRBV19
D: -
size: -
length: 17
J: TRBJ1-1
DNA: TGTGCCAGTAGTAGAGGCAGGGGTCGTCCTTTGAACACTGAAGCTTTCTTT
CDR3: CASSRGRGRPLNTEAFF

V: TRBV9
D: TRBD2
size: -
length: 17
J: TRBJ2-3
DNA: TGTGCCAGCAGTGGGGGGACTAGCGGGACTAGCACAGATACGCAGTATTTT
CDR3: CASSGGTSGTSTDTQYF

V: TRBV7-2
D: -
size: -
length: 13
J: TRBJ2-5
DNA: TGTGCCAGCAGGCGCGGACTCCAAGAGACCCAGTACTTC
CDR3: CASRRGLQETQYF

V: TRBV7-9
D: TRBD2
size: -
length: 16
J: TRBJ2-7
DNA: TGTGCCAGCAGCTTATCTGTAGCGGGGGAAGCACGCGAGCAGTACTTC
CDR3: CASSLSVAGEAREQYF

V: TRBV27
D: TRBD1
size: -
length: 15
J: TRBJ1-5
DNA: TGTGCCAGCAGGCGGACAGGGGATAGCAATCAGCCCCAGCATTTT
CDR3: CASRRTGDSNQPQHF

V: TRBV5-1
D: TRBD1
size: -
length: 15
J: TRBJ2-1
DNA: TGCGCCAGCAGCTTGGTGGCCAGTACAGGGGATGAGCAGTTCTTC
CDR3: CASSLVASTGDEQFF

V: TRBV7-9
D: -
size: -
length: 12
J: TRBJ2-3
DNA: TGTTCCAGCAGCAGGAGCCCTGATACGCAGTATTTT
CDR3: CSSSRSPDTQYF

V: TRBV7-9
D: TRBD1
size: once
length: 18
J: TRBJ2-3
DNA: TGTGCCAGCAGCTTTGTTATGGGGCAGGGGGTTGGCACAGATACGCAGTATTTT
CDR3: CASSFVMGQGVGTDTQYF

V: TRBV13
D: TRBD2
size: -
length: 17
J: TRBJ2-5
DNA: TGTGCCAGCAGCCCAAGGACTAGCGGGAGGTTCCAAGAGACCCAGTACTTC
CDR3: CASSPRTSGRFQETQYF

V: TRBV11-2
D: TRBD2
size: once
length: 15
J: TRBJ2-1
DNA: TGTGCCAGCAGCTTGGCCGGGACTAGAGACAATGAGCAGTTCTTC
CDR3: CASSLAGTRDNEQFF

V: TRBV19
D: -
size: -
length: 16
J: TRBJ1-5
DNA: TGTGCCAGTAGTCGGAGGACAGAAGCTAGCAATCAGCCCCAGCATTTT
CDR3: CASSRRTEASNQPQHF

V: TRBV10-3
D: TRBD1
size: many
length: 14
J: TRBJ2-1
DNA: TGTGCCATCGCATGGGCAGGGGGCGGGAATGAGCAGTTCTTC
CDR3: CAIAWAGGGNEQFF

V: TRBV2
D: TRBD1
size: -
length: 13
J: TRBJ2-7
DNA: TGTGCCAGCAGTCTCGGACAGGCGGAAGAGCAGTACTTC
CDR3: CASSLGQAEEQYF

V: TRBV29-1
D: -
size: -
length: 11
J: TRBJ2-7
DNA: TGCAGCGGCGGGGAGCGTTACGAGCAGTACTTC
CDR3: CSGGERYEQYF

V: TRBV6-1
D: -
size: once
length: 15
J: TRBJ2-1
DNA: TGTGCCAGCAGGTTGGGCAGGGGGGTAATGGATGAGCAGTTCTTC
CDR3: CASRLGRGVMDEQFF

V: TRBV30
D: -
size: -
length: 14
J: TRBJ1-2
DNA: TGTGCCTGGAGTGCCCTTAGCGACCTCTCTGGCTACACCTTC
CDR3: CAWSALSDLSGYTF

V: TRBV5-1
D: TRBD2
size: -
length: 16
J: TRBJ2-3
DNA: TGCGCCAGCAGCTTAATGACTAGCCGGTTCACAGATACGCAGTATTTT
CDR3: CASSLMTSRFTDTQYF

V: TRBV2
D: -
size: -
length: 12
J: TRBJ2-4
DNA: TGTGCCAGCAGTGCCGGGACTTCCATTCAGTACTTC
CDR3: CASSAGTSIQYF

V: TRBV2
D: TRBD1
size: -
length: 14
J: TRBJ2-2
DNA: TGTGCCAGCAGCCCCAGGGGGCTCACCGGGGAGCTGTTTTTT
CDR3: CASSPRGLTGELFF

V: TRBV27
D: -
size: -
length: 14
J: TRBJ2-7
DNA: TGTGCCAGCAGTTTGGCGGCGGGCTCCTACGAGCAGTACTTC
CDR3: CASSLAAGSYEQYF

V: TRBV5-3
D: -
size: once
length: 16
J: TRBJ2-3
DNA: TGTGCCAGAAGCCCATGGACTGAGCCCCCTACAGATACGCAGTATTTT
CDR3: CARSPWTEPPTDTQYF

V: TRBV19
D: -
size: -
length: 14
J: TRBJ2-7
DNA: TGTGCCAGTAGTATCCCAGGTGAGACCTACGAGCAGTACTTC
CDR3: CASSIPGETYEQYF

V: TRBV7-9
D: TRBD2
size: once
length: 14
J: TRBJ2-1
DNA: TGTGCCAGCAGCTTAGGACTAGCGTGGGATGAGCAGTTCTTC
CDR3: CASSLGLAWDEQFF

V: TRBV27
D: TRBD2
size: -
length: 16
J: TRBJ2-3
DNA: TGTGCCACCTACGACTCTAGCGGGAGTGGCACAGATACGCAGTATTTT
CDR3: CATYDSSGSGTDTQYF

V: TRBV28
D: TRBD1
size: once
length: 19
J: TRBJ1-2
DNA: TGTGCCAGCAGTTTATTTCCCGGACAGGGAGGAAAATACGGCTATGGCTACACCTTC
CDR3: CASSLFPGQGGKYGYGYTF

V: TRBV30
D: TRBD1
size: -
length: 15
J: TRBJ1-5
DNA: TGTGCCTGGAATCGACAGGGTACTAGCAATCAGCCCCAGCATTTT
CDR3: CAWNRQGTSNQPQHF

V: TRBV7-3
D: -
size: once
length: 13
J: TRBJ2-5
DNA: TGTGCCAGCAGCTTAACCCCTCAGGGGCAGCAGTACTTC
CDR3: CASSLTPQGQQYF

V: TRBV2
D: TRBD2
size: -
length: 15
J: TRBJ2-1
DNA: TGTGCCAGCAGTGGTTCTAGCGGGTTTCTGGATGAGCAGTTCTTC
CDR3: CASSGSSGFLDEQFF

V: TRBV11-3
D: -
size: -
length: 14
J: TRBJ2-2
DNA: TGTGCCAGCAGCGCGGACAGAAACACCGGGGAGCTGTTTTTT
CDR3: CASSADRNTGELFF

V: TRBV27
D: -
size: -
length: 14
J: TRBJ1-1
DNA: TGTGCCAGCAGTTTGGGGGGAAGATACACTGAAGCTTTCTTT
CDR3: CASSLGGRYTEAFF

V: TRBV28
D: -
size: -
length: 15
J: TRBJ2-1
DNA: TGTGCCAGCCACCTGGGCGCCGGCTCCTACAATGAGCAGTTCTTC
CDR3: CASHLGAGSYNEQFF

V: TRBV7-9
D: -
size: -
length: 15
J: TRBJ2-7
DNA: TGTTCCAGCAGCGAAAGACTAGTGCCGCCCTACGAGCAGTACTTC
CDR3: CSSSERLVPPYEQYF

V: TRBV10-1
D: TRBD2
size: -
length: 19
J: TRBJ2-7
DNA: TGCGCCAGCAGTGAGCCGGGACTAGCGGGAGGGCCTAGCTCCTACGAGCAGTACTTC
CDR3: CASSEPGLAGGPSSYEQYF

V: TRBV6-1
D: TRBD2
size: -
length: 13
J: TRBJ2-1
DNA: TGTGCCACGGATGCTAGCGGTTACAATGAGCAGTTCTTC
CDR3: CATDASGYNEQFF

V: TRBV7-3
D: TRBD1
size: -
length: 13
J: TRBJ1-2
DNA: TGTGCCAGCAGCCTCCGGGGCCAGACAGGGTTCACCTTC
CDR3: CASSLRGQTGFTF

V: TRBV2
D: TRBD1
size: -
length: 13
J: TRBJ1-5
DNA: TGTGCCACTCGGACAGGGGAGGCTCAGCCCCAGCATTTT
CDR3: CATRTGEAQPQHF

V: TRBV6-6
D: TRBD1
size: -
length: 14
J: TRBJ1-1
DNA: TGTGCCAGCACGCGGGACAGGGGATACACTGAAGCTTTCTTT
CDR3: CASTRDRGYTEAFF

V: TRBV10-3
D: TRBD1
size: -
length: 13
J: TRBJ1-1
DNA: TGTGCCATCAGTGAGGACAGGGTTACTGAAGCTTTCTTT
CDR3: CAISEDRVTEAFF

V: TRBV29-1
D: -
size: -
length: 14
J: TRBJ1-1
DNA: TGCAGCGTGCCCCCCCAGGGGAAGGACACTGAAGCTTTCTTT
CDR3: CSVPPQGKDTEAFF

V: TRBV5-1
D: TRBD1
size: -
length: 14
J: TRBJ1-4
DNA: TGCGCCAGCAGGGTCGGGACAGCTAATGAAAAACTGTTTTTT
CDR3: CASRVGTANEKLFF

V: TRBV30
D: TRBD1
size: -
length: 18
J: TRBJ1-4
DNA: TGTGCCTGGAGTAGATCCCGGGACAGGGGCAGTTCTAATGAAAAACTGTTTTTT
CDR3: CAWSRSRDRGSSNEKLFF

V: TRBV5-8
D: TRBD1
size: -
length: 15
J: TRBJ1-1
DNA: TGTGCCAGCAGCCCAATGAGACAGGGCTCCACTGAAGCTTTCTTT
CDR3: CASSPMRQGSTEAFF

V: TRBV7-9
D: TRBD1
size: -
length: 15
J: TRBJ1-2
DNA: TGTGCCAGCAGCCAAGACAGGGGGCGCAACTATGGCTACACCTTC
CDR3: CASSQDRGRNYGYTF

V: TRBV7-2
D: -
size: -
length: 15
J: TRBJ2-3
DNA: TGTGCCAGCAGCGCCGAATACTTAAGCACAGATACGCAGTATTTT
CDR3: CASSAEYLSTDTQYF

V: TRBV14
D: TRBD2
size: -
length: 15
J: TRBJ2-1
DNA: TGTGCCAGCAGCCTAATGAGCGGGAGCTACAATGAGCAGTTCTTC
CDR3: CASSLMSGSYNEQFF

V: TRBV7-3
D: -
size: -
length: 15
J: TRBJ2-1
DNA: TGTGCCAGCAGCCCCAGTGGGAGCTCCTACAATGAGCAGTTCTTC
CDR3: CASSPSGSSYNEQFF

V: TRBV29-1
D: -
size: -
length: 13
J: TRBJ2-7
DNA: TGCAGCGTTCTTTCGGACAGCTCCTACGAGCAGTACTTC
CDR3: CSVLSDSSYEQYF

V: TRBV28
D: -
size: -
length: 16
J: TRBJ1-1
DNA: TGTGCCAGCAGTTTAAAGTTTCCTGGCAGAAACACTGAAGCTTTCTTT
CDR3: CASSLKFPGRNTEAFF

V: TRBV7-9
D: TRBD1
size: -
length: 15
J: TRBJ2-1
DNA: TGTGCCAGCAGCCCCCGACAGGGGGCCAACAATGAGCAGTTCTTC
CDR3: CASSPRQGANNEQFF